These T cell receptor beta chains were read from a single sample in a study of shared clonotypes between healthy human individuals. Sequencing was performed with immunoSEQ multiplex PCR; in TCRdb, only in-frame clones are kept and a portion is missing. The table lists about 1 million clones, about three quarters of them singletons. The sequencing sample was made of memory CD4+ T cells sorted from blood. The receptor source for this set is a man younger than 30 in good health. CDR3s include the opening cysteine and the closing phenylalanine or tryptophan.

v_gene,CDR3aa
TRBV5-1,CASSLVSQGTDTQYF
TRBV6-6,CASRDFSGANVLTF
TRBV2,CASSEATGRGGYTF
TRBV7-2,CASSMSRGFYNEQFF
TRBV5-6,CASSLAGQGRNEQYF
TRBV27,CASSLYGTGSSGANVLTF
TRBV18,CASSPPPDQETQYF
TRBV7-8,CASSLAPLRYEQYF
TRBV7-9,CASSPLRDRGSGANVLTF
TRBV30,CAWSAGYRSYEQYF
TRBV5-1,CASSLDRAGGPDEQFF
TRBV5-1,CASSFVASGTAGELFF
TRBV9,CASSPPRTADSYNEQFF
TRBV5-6,CASSFVTRSNGEQFF
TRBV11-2,CASSPGRGSTDTQYF
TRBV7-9,CASSSMTSTDTQYF
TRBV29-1,CSVGSGANTGELFF
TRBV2,CASSRDREPYGYTF
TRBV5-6,CASSSLGGEDTGELFF
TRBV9,CASSPPGPTQLF
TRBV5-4,CASSRGGATEIGNTIYF
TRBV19,CASTTVVNTEAFF
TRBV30,CAFRRFLEYNEQFF
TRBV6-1,CASSTGQGAYQPQHF
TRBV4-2,CATRGQLNSPLHF
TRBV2,CASSEADSSNQPQHF
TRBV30,CAWSLRLAKNIQYF
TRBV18,CASSIGTLNTEAFF
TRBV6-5,CASLDRGRTGELFF
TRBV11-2,CASSYSAGQEKLFF
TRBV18,CASSPGGGIIPYEQYF
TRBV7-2,CASSLRGGKNIQYF
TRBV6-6,CASRTGSNQPQHF
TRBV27,CASSLLRIRGSPLHF
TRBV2,CASMIDRANTEAFF
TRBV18,CASSPPAGGPGELFF
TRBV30,CAWSLRGGLQPQHF
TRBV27,CASSFDRTNNSPLHF
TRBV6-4,CASSDSYEAFYGYTF
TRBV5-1,CASSPSTGTIYEQYF
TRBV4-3,CASSQVGLDTEAFF
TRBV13,CASSPDRAWETQYF
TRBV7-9,CASSSYGLAGVETQYF
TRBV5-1,CASLRQPSNTEAFF
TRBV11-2,CASSLAKGRGPYEQYF
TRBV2,CARTGQTLNTEAFF
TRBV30,CAWSVLTGWGNTIYF